The rows below give T cell receptor beta chains drawn from one sample of a study of PD-1 blockade in classical Hodgkin lymphoma. Method: immunoSEQ multiplex PCR; TCRdb's copy keeps in-frame clones and lacks some. The sample consists of roughly 14,000 clones, less than 90% of them appearing once. Material: peripheral blood mononuclear cells (PBMCs), obtained at baseline. These receptor sequences come from a human donor with classical Hodgkin lymphoma. The CDR3 runs from the conserved cysteine through the conserved F or W. Not every row has a clone size; where given, it reads once, few, many or a size class.

v_call	clone_size	cdr3_aa
TRBV7-2	once	CASSLAGEGSGNTIYF
TRBV9	few	CASSPTVTGELFF
TRBV28	NA	CASSFRVRAGYTF
TRBV6-6	NA	CASSPTATGNQPQHF
TRBV30	NA	CAWSSLGPNYGYTF
TRBV13	NA	CASSLWVNTGELFF
TRBV4-3	NA	CASSQDRVQETQYF
TRBV6-5	NA	CASSYGQSSGNTIYF
TRBV11-3	NA	CASSLEAGDEKLFF
TRBV11-3	few	CASSESHGVEQFF
TRBV2	NA	CASRRDATNEKLFF
TRBV7-9	NA	CASSSTADGTQYF
TRBV7-6	NA	CASSLYMGVSTGANVLTF
TRBV19	NA	CASSAPLRGPKNIQYF
TRBV10-2	NA	CASIDTRSSGNTIYF
TRBV30	NA	CAWSRGNEQFF
TRBV29-1	NA	CSVEKPATAGGYTF
TRBV7-8	NA	CASSPQTSGIISGANVLTF
TRBV5-1	NA	CASSLGTGGSWEAFF
TRBV6-5	NA	CASSYGQGYNEQFF
TRBV30	NA	CAWSPGWYEQYF
TRBV12-5	NA	CASGPGRVGTRSHEQYF
TRBV7-7	NA	CASSLGAVETQYF
TRBV4-3	NA	CASSQDASGSWYNEQFF
TRBV7-9	once	CASSLGGNTIYF
TRBV29-1	NA	CSVGGTGGTEAFF
TRBV4-3	NA	CASSQGHYGYTF
TRBV5-1	NA	CASSLGPNLVQETQYF
TRBV6-1	NA	CASSGQGAGGNTIYF
TRBV7-2	NA	CASTPSFGLYGYTF
TRBV19	NA	CASSMGTRDEQFF
TRBV4-3	NA	CASSQDLRGRETQYF
TRBV5-6	NA	CASSLRGGGAEAFF
TRBV4-1	few	CASSGGGSVRPQHF
TRBV6-1	NA	CASSEEEGSGNTIYF
TRBV5-1	NA	CASSLWTAGEKLFF
TRBV11-3	NA	CASSQHRGSDTQYF
TRBV7-2	NA	CASSLVKGTGGYYGYTF